This TCR beta chain comes out of a study of T-cell reconstitution after alpha-beta-depleted transplantation in children. Notes on the study in general: The origin of alpha-beta T cells about two months after transplant was reportedly several hundred expanded graft clones. T-cell counts and diversity at one year post-transplant came mainly from newly produced T cells. Surviving thymic progenitors and recipient T cells were the source of high TCRbeta diversity at day 60 in some patients.

In the case of this clonotype: The antigen is not known.

A TCRbeta library incorporating unique molecular identifiers was prepared. TCRdb fed the PCR reads into MiXCR, producing one record per CDR3 protein. The table shows hundreds of thousands of distinct CDR3 sequences, with over 10% occurring only once. The sequenced sample was PBMCs, mostly from graft donor cells, obtained 360 days after TCRalphabeta/CD19-depleted stem cell transplant. This receptor was identified in a male patient younger than 18 who had a stem cell transplant for acute myeloid leukemia, so the T cells may come from the graft donor.

The CDR3, as DNA: TGCGCCAGCAGCCTTCTCCGGGACAGGGGCTCCTACGAGCAGTACTTC. Its protein product is CASSLLRDRGSYEQYF. This chain uses TRBV4-3 with TRBJ2-7, with 10 bases fitting TRBD1. The CDR3 has 16 residues. Germline V gene sequence: CDR1 LGHNA, CDR2 YSLEER. Losses at the gene ends were 4 bases for V and 0 bases for J; bases not matched to a gene: 6.